This TCR beta chain stems from a study of a mutant IDH1 vaccine in newly diagnosed glioma. The wider study: At weeks 1, 3, 5, 7, 11, 15, 19 and 23, patients received a vaccination, eight in all.

Stated time point: week 5, during vaccination. Vaccination used 300 ug of mutant IDH1 20-mer peptide per dose, with topical imiquimod. New WHO grade 3 or 4 astrocytomas that were IDH1-mutant and ATRX-lost occurred in the donors. Clones were sequenced by immunoSEQ multiplex PCR, and TCRdb holds only the in-frame ones, with some missing. The data show roughly 50,000 clones, with 70% to 85% seen just once and approximately 2.8% held by the top ten. The length of the CDR3 is 16 residues. Unmatched junction bases numbered 10, after V lost 5 bases and J lost 5 bases. The V gene's germline CDR1 is SGHTA and CDR2 FQGNSA. Points on this clone: Its antigen is undetermined.

The sequencing here drew on PBMCs, taken from a glioma patient whose treatment included an IDH1 peptide vaccine. This TCR was recovered from a woman aged 18 to 35 with glioma. Some clones in this sample may be carry-over from other donors' samples. J is TRBJ2-2 and V is TRBV7-2; 8 bases agree with TRBD1. Here the CDR3 DNA reads TGTGCCAGCAGCGGATTCCAGGGGGCGGGGACCGGGGAGCTGTTTTTT. Translating gives CASSGFQGAGTGELFF.